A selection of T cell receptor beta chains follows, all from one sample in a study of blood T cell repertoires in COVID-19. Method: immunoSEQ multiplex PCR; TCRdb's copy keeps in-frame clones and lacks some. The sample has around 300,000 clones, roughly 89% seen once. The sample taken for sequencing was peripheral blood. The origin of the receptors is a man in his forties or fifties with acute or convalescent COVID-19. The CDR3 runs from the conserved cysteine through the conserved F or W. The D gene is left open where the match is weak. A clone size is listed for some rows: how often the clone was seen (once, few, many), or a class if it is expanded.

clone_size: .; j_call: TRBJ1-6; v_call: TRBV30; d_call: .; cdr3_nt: TGTGCCTGGGATACGAGACGACGGGTTTTTTCCTATAATTCACCCCTCCACTTT; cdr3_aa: CAWDTRRRVFSYNSPLHF
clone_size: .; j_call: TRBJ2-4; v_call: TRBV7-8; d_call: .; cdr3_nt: TGTGCCAGCAGTCCGGACTCCCCCAAAAACATTCAGTACTTC; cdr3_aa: CASSPDSPKNIQYF
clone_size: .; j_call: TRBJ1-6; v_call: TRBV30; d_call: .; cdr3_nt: TGTGCCTGGAGCGTCCAGATGAGGGATAATTCACCCCTCCACTTT; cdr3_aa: CAWSVQMRDNSPLHF
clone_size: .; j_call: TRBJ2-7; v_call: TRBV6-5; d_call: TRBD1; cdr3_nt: TGTGCCAGCAGACAACCAACAGGGGGCGGCGAGCAGTACTTC; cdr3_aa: CASRQPTGGGEQYF
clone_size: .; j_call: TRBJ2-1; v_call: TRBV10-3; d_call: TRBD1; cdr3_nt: TGTGCCATCAGTGAGAGAGGGACAGGGACGGCCAATGAGCAGTTCTTC; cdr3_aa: CAISERGTGTANEQFF
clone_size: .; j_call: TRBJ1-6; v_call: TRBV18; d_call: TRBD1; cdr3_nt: TGTGCCAGCTCACTTCAGACAGGGGGCGGTTCACCCCTCCACTTT; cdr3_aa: CASSLQTGGGSPLHF
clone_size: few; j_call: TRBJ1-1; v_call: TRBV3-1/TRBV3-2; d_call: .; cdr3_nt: TGTGCCAGCAGCGGGGCACAAATGGGGAACACTGAAGCTTTCTTT; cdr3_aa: CASSGAQMGNTEAFF
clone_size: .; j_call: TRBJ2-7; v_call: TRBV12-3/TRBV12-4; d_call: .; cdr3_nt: TGTGCCAGCAGTACCGACAAAACCTACGAGCAGTACTTC; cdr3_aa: CASSTDKTYEQYF
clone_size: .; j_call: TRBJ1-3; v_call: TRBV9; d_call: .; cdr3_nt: TGTGCCAGCAGCGTAGACAGGGTACCTGGAAACACCATATATTTT; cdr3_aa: CASSVDRVPGNTIYF
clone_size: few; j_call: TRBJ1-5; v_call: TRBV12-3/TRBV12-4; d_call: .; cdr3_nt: TGTGCCAGCAGTTTACTGAGCAATCAGCCCCAGCATTTT; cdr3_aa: CASSLLSNQPQHF
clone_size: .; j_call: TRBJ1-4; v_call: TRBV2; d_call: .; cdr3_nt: TGTGCCAGCAGTGAAGCGGTACCGGGGATTAATGAAAAACTGTTTTTT; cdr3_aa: CASSEAVPGINEKLFF
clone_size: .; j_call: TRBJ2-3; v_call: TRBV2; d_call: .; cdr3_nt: TGTGCCAGCAGTCCTAGCGAGCGGTGGGCCACAGATACGCAGTATTTT; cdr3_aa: CASSPSERWATDTQYF
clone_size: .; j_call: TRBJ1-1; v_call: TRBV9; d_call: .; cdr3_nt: TGTGCCAGCAGCGCGACCGTTGACACCAACACTGAAGCTTTCTTT; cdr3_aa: CASSATVDTNTEAFF
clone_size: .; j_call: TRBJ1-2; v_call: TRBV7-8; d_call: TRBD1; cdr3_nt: TGTGCCAGCAGCCCCGGACAGGGAAACTATGGCTACACCTTC; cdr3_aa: CASSPGQGNYGYTF
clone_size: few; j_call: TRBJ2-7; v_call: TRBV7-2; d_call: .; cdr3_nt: TGTGCCAGCAGCTTACAGCGGGACAGGACCTACGAGCAGTACTTC; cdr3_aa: CASSLQRDRTYEQYF
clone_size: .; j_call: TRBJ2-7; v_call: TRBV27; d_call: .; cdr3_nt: TGTGCCAGCAGTATTGGCCCATCCTACGAGCAGTACTTC; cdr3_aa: CASSIGPSYEQYF
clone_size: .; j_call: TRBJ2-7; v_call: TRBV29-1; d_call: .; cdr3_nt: TGCAGCGTAACGCAGGGTGGCGACGAGCAGTACTTC; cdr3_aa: CSVTQGGDEQYF
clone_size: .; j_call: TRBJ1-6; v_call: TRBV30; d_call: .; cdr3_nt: TGTGCCTGGAGGTACAGGGATGAAGGCTCCTATAATTCACCCCTCCACTTT; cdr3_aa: CAWRYRDEGSYNSPLHF
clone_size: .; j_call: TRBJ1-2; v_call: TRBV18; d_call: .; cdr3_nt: TGTGCCAGCTCACCCCCTGAGCGTCTGGTTAACTATGGCTACACCTTC; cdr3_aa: CASSPPERLVNYGYTF
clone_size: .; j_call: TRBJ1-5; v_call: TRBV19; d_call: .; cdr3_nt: TGTGCCAGTAGTATCGGGACAAGGGACCAGCCCCAGCATTTT; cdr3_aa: CASSIGTRDQPQHF
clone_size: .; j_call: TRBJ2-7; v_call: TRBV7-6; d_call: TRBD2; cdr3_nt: TGTGCCAGCAGCGGCCCCGGGCTAGCGGGAGCCTACGAGCAGTACTTC; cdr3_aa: CASSGPGLAGAYEQYF
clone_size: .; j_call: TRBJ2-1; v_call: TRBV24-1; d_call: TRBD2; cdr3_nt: TGTGCCACCAGTGACCCGTTCTTAGCGGGGGGCCGCTTCTCCTACAATGAGCAGTTCTTC; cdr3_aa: CATSDPFLAGGRFSYNEQFF
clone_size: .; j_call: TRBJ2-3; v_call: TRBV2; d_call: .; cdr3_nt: TGTGCCAGCGAGGGGCAACCGGGGGGCACAGATACGCAGTATTTT; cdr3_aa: CASEGQPGGTDTQYF
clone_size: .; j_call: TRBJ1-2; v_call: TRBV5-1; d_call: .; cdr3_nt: TGCGCCAGCAGCTTGGAAGGGAGTTATAACTATGGCTACACCTTC; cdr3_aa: CASSLEGSYNYGYTF
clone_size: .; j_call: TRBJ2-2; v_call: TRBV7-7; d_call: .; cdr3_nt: TGTGCTAGCAGCAGACAGTACACCGGGGAGCTGTTTTTT; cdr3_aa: CASSRQYTGELFF
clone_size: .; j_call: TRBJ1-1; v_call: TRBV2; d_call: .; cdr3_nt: TGTGCCACCGACCCCTGGGAGGGGACTGAAGCTTTCTTT; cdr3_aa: CATDPWEGTEAFF
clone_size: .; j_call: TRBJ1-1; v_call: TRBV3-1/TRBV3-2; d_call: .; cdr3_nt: TGTGCCAGCAGTGCAAGGCCGGGAGGGTCGGACACTGAAGCTTTCTTT; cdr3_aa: CASSARPGGSDTEAFF
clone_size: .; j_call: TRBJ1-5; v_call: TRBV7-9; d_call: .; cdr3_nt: TGTGCCAGCAGCTTAGTCCAACAGCCCCAGCATTTT; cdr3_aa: CASSLVQQPQHF
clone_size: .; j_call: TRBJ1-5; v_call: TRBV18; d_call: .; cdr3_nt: TGTGCCAGCTCACCCTCAGGGATAACAGGGAATCAGCCCCAGCATTTT; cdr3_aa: CASSPSGITGNQPQHF
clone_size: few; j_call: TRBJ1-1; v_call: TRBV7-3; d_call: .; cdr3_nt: TGTGCCAGCAGGGGGCCGGGGAACACTGAAGCTTTCTTT; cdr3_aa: CASRGPGNTEAFF
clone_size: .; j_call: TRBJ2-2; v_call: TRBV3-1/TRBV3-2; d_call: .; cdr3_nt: TGTGCCAGCAGCCAAACCTTGGAGGTGAGGACCGGGGAGCTGTTTTTT; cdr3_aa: CASSQTLEVRTGELFF
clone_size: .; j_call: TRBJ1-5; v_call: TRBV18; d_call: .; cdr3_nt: TGTGCCAGTCGGGCCGGGGGGGGCACTCAGCCCCAGCATTTT; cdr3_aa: CASRAGGGTQPQHF
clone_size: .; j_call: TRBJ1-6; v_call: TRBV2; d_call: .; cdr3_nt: TGTGCCACAAGCGCCGCTCGGGTGAATTCACCCCTCCACTTT; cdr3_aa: CATSAARVNSPLHF
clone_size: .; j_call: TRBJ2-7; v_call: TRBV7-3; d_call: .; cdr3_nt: TGTGCCAGCAGCTTATCTCCAGGGGGGCCCTACGAGCAGTACTTC; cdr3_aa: CASSLSPGGPYEQYF
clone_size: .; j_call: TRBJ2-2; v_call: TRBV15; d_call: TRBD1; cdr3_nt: TGTGCCACCAGCAGAAGGACAGGGGGCACGACCGGGGAGCTGTTTTTT; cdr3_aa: CATSRRTGGTTGELFF
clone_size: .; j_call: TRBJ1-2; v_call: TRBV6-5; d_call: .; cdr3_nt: TGTGCCAGCTGGGCAGGGCCCTATGGCTACACCTTC; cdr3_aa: CASWAGPYGYTF
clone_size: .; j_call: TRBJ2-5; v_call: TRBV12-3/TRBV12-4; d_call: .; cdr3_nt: TGTGCCAGCAGTTTAGCCCTGGAGACCCAGTACTTC; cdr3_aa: CASSLALETQYF
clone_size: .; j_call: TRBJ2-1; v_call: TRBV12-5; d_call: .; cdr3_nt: TGTGCTAGTGGTTTGGTACAGACAGTAATGAATGAGCAGTTCTTC; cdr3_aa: CASGLVQTVMNEQFF
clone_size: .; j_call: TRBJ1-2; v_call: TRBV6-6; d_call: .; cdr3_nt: TGTGCCAGCAGTGCACAGGTCGGCTACACCTTC; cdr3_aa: CASSAQVGYTF
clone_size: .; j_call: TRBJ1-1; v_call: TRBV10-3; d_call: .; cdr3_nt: TGTGCCATCAACCATGAAGGGGGAGACGCTGAAGCTTTCTTT; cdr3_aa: CAINHEGGDAEAFF
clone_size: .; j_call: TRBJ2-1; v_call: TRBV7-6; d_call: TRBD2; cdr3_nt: TGTGCCAGCAGCTTAGTTGGGACTAGCGTGGGAAATGAGCAGTTCTTC; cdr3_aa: CASSLVGTSVGNEQFF
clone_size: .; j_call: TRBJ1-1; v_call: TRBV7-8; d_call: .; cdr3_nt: TGTGCCAGCAGCTTAGGGTCGGGGACTGAAGCTTTCTTT; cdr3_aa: CASSLGSGTEAFF
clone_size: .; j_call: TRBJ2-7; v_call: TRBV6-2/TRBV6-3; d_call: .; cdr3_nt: TGTGCCAGCAGTTTTAGGGGCACCTACGAGCAGTACTTC; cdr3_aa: CASSFRGTYEQYF
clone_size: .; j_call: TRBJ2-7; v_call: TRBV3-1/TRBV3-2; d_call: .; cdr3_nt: TGTGCCAGCTCCGGGAGCTCCTACGAGCAGTACTTC; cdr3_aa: CASSGSSYEQYF
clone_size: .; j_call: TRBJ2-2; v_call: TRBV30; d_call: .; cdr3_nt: TGTGCCTGGAGTGGTAGGGGTCCCGGGGAGCTGTTTTTT; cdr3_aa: CAWSGRGPGELFF
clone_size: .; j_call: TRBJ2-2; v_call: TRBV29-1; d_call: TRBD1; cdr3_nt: TGCAGCGTCCAAAGGATGGGGACAGCGAACACCGGGGAGCTGTTTTTT; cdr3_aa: CSVQRMGTANTGELFF